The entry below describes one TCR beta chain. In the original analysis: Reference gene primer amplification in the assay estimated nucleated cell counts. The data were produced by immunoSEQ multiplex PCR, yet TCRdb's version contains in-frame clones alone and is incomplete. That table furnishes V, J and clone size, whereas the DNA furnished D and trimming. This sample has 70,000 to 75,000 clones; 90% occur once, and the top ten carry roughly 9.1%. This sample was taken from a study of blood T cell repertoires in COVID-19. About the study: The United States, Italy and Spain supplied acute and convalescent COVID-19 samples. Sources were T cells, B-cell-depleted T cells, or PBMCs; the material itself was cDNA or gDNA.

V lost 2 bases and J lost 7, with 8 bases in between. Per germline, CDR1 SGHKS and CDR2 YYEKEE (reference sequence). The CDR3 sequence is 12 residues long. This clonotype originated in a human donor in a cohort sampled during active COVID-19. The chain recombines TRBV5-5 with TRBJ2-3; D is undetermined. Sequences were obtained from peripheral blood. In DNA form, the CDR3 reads TGTGCCAGCAGCTTAATTGAGAATACGCAGTATTTT. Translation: CASSLIENTQYF.